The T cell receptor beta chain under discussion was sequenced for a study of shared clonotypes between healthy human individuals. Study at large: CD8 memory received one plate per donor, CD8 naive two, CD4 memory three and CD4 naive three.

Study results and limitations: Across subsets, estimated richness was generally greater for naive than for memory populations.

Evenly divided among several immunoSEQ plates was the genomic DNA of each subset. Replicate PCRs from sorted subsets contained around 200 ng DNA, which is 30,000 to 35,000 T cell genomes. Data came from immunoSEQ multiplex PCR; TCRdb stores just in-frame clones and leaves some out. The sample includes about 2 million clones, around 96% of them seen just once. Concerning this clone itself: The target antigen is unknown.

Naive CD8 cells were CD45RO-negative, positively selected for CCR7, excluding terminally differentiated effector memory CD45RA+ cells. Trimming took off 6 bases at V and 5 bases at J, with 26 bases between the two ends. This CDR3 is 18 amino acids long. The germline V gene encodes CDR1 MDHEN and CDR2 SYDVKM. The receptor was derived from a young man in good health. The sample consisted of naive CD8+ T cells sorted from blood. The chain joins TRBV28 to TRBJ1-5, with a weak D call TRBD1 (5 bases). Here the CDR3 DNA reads TGTGCCAGCAGCATCCCGGGCCAGGGTTTCATAATTGATCAGCCCCAGCATTTT. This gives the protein CASSIPGQGFIIDQPQHF.